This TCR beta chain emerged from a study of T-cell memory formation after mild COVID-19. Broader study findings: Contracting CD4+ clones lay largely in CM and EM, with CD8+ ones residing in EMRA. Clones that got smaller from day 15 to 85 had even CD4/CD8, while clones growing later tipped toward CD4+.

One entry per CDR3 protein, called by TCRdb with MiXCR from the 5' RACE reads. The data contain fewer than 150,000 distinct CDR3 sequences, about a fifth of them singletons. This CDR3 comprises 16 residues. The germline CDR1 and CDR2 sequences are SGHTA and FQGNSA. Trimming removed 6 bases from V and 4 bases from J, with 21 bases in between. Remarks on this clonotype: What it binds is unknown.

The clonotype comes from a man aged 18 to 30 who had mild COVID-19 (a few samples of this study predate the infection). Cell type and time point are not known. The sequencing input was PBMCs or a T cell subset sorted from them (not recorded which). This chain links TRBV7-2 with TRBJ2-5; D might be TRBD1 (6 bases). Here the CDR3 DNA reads TGTGCCAGCAGTCGTGGTCAGGGGCGAAGTCGAGAGACCCAGTACTTC. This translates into CASSRGQGRSRETQYF.